The 29 T cell receptor beta chains listed next were all sequenced from one sample in a study of blood T cell repertoires in COVID-19. The table came from immunoSEQ multiplex PCR; TCRdb's copy has only in-frame clones and leaves some out. Counted here are about 130,000 clones, less than 90% occurring once; the ten biggest clones make up 15% to 20%. Specimen: PBMCs or T cells enriched from blood (not recorded which). Receptors were obtained from a man under 40 who had recovered from COVID-19.

The rearrangement links TRBV10-3 to TRBJ2-5, with 15 bases fitting TRBD2. Germline CDR1 ENHRY, CDR2 SYGVKD. The CDR3 is made up of 15 amino acids. Germline trimming cut 8 bases from V and 2 bases from J; bases unmatched to any gene: 3. CDR3 sequence: CAIGGLAGGQETQYF. In DNA form, the CDR3 reads TGTGCCATCGGCGGACTAGCGGGAGGGCAAGAGACCCAGTACTTC.

As concerns this clone: This specimen includes other DNA sequences encoding the same CDR3. J is TRBJ1-5 and V is TRBV7-2, with D unresolved. Germline CDR1 and CDR2: SGHTA and FQGNSA. V lost 3 bases, J lost 4 bases, and 7 bases lay in between. This CDR3 comprises 13 residues. The chain's CDR3 is CASSFGGNQPQHF. CDR3 DNA: TGTGCCAGCAGCTTTGGCGGGAATCAGCCCCAGCATTTT.

In this sample, this clone turned up a few times. The chain joins TRBV7-3 to TRBJ2-1; D is unresolved. The CDR3 has 13 amino acids. Germline V gene data show CDR1 as SGHTA and CDR2 as FQGTGA. V was clipped by 0 bases and J by 6 bases, with 6 bases between them. CDR3: CASSLTLINEQFF. CDR3 nucleotides: TGTGCCAGCAGCTTAACACTAATCAATGAGCAGTTCTTC.

V gene TRBV11-3 combines with J gene TRBJ1-1; D ambiguous. Looked up from germline, CDR1 is SGHNT and CDR2 is YENEEA. The CDR3 is made up of 13 amino acids. Trimming cost V 6 bases and J 6 bases, with 14 bases left between them. CDR3 nucleotides: TGTGCCAGCAGTTTCCACACCGGGGCTGAAGCTTTCTTT. The encoded protein is CASSFHTGAEAFF.

J is TRBJ2-5 and V is TRBV3-1 (or the pseudogene TRBV3-2), with D perhaps TRBD2 (7 bases). The CDR3 extends over 14 amino acids. Looked up from germline, CDR1 is LGHDT and CDR2 is YNNKEL (reference sequence). The germline V and J ends were trimmed by 4 bases and 4 bases, with 13 bases remaining between them. CDR3 DNA: TGTGCCAGCAGCCCCGGGGGCGGGGGAGAGACCCAGTACTTC. Its protein is CASSPGGGGETQYF.

V usage is TRBV7-9 and J usage is TRBJ2-1, with 8 positions matching TRBD1. CDR3 size: 15 residues. With V trimmed by 1 base and J by 4 bases, 3 bases remained unmatched. CDR1 and CDR2 from the germline V gene are SEHNR and FQNEAQ (reference sequence). The DNA of the CDR3 is TGTGCCAGCAGCTTAGTAGGACAGGGATACAATGAGCAGTTCTTC. It yields the protein CASSLVGQGYNEQFF.

The chain recombines TRBV12-5 with TRBJ1-2; D unresolved. Germline assignment: CDR1 LGHNT and CDR2 FRNRAP. The V end lost 0 bases, the J end lost 3 bases, and 8 bases lay between the germline ends. There are 14 residues in the CDR3. Here the CDR3 reads CASGLVNQDYGYTF. The CDR3 nucleotides read TGTGCTAGTGGTTTGGTAAATCAGGACTATGGCTACACCTTC.

V gene TRBV27 combines with J gene TRBJ2-1; 10 bases line up with TRBD2. The CDR3 totals 15 residues. Germline loops: CDR1 MNHEY, CDR2 SMNVEV (reference sequence). V was clipped by 3 bases and J by 4 bases; unmatched bases: 3. CDR3 nucleotide sequence: TGTGCCAGCAGTTTTAGCGGGGGGATATACAATGAGCAGTTCTTC. Translation gives CASSFSGGIYNEQFF.

The chain is built from TRBV2 and TRBJ2-5; maybe TRBD2 (6 bases). Germline V gene data show CDR1 as SNHLY and CDR2 as FYNNEI. This CDR3 comprises 15 residues. Trimming stripped 2 bases from V and 5 bases from J, with 15 bases between. The CDR3 region has the DNA TGTGCCAGCAGTGAACGGCAGGTTGGAGGGGAGACCCAGTACTTC. Its translation is CASSERQVGGETQYF.

CDR3 residues: CASIRTGLIAFF. CDR3 sequence (DNA): TGTGCCAGCATCCGGACAGGGCTAATAGCTTTCTTT. The chain has TRBV2 and TRBJ1-1; 8 bases map to TRBD1. V shed 7 bases, J shed 10 bases, and the junction held 8 bases outside the gene matches. CDR1 is SNHLY and CDR2 is FYNNEI in the germline V gene. There are 12 residues in the CDR3. Full variable domain (remainder filled in from reference TRBV2 and TRBJ1-1): EPEVTQTPSHQVTQMGQEVILRCVPISNHLYFYWYRQILGQKVEFLVSFYNNEISEKSEIFDDQFSVERPDGSNFTLKIRSTKLEDSAMYFCASIRTGLIAFFGQGTRLTVV.

V and J are TRBV5-5 and TRBJ2-5; the match to TRBD2 covers 12 bases. This CDR3 has 15 residues. CDR1 is SGHKS and CDR2 is YYEKEE in the germline V gene (reference sequence). The J segment lost 5 bases and the V segment lost 3 bases, leaving 5 bases of the junction unmatched. The CDR3: CASSSLAGGHETQYF. DNA for the CDR3: TGTGCCAGCAGCTCGCTAGCGGGGGGGCATGAGACCCAGTACTTC.

As regards this clone: The junction differs from germline at one of its ends, possibly a read error. The chain uses TRBV7-9 and TRBJ1-1; 7 bases are shared with TRBD1. This CDR3 spans 14 amino acids. Germline V gene lookup returns CDR1 SEHNR and CDR2 FQNEAQ (reference sequence). The CDR3 bases are TGTGCCAGCAGGTTAGGGGGCGCGAACACTGAAGCTTTCTTT. As protein: CASRLGGANTEAFF.

The chain joins TRBV11-3 to TRBJ2-2; 9 positions match TRBD1. The CDR3 has 17 residues. V was pared by 3 bases and J by 4 bases, with 9 bases of the junction left unmatched. CDR1 SGHNT and CDR2 YENEEA come from the germline V gene. The CDR3 coding sequence is TGTGCCAGCAGCTTGGGAGAGACAGGGGGTTTCACCGGGGAGCTGTTTTTT. The encoded protein is CASSLGETGGFTGELFF. Variable domain in full (rest from reference TRBV11-3 and TRBJ2-2): EAGVVQSPRYKIIEKKQPVAFWCNPISGHNTLYWYLQNLGQGPELLIRYENEEAVDDSQLPKDRFSAERLKGVDSTLKIQPAELGDSAVYLCASSLGETGGFTGELFFGEGSRLTVL.

The CDR3 sequence is CASTGTSGRYDTQYF. The CDR3 nucleotides read TGTGCCAGCACCGGGACTAGCGGGAGGTATGATACGCAGTATTTT. The rearrangement joins TRBV19 to TRBJ2-3; TRBD2 aligns across 15 bases. V lost 9 bases and J lost 6; bases outside the gene matches: 7. The germline gives CDR1 LNHDA, CDR2 SQIVND (reference sequence). The CDR3 extends over 15 amino acids.

The rearrangement uses TRBV2 and TRBJ1-1; 12 nucleotides align to TRBD1. The germline CDR1 and CDR2 sequences are SNHLY and FYNNEI. The CDR3 length is 17 residues. V dropped 3 bases and J dropped 0; count of bases not matched to a gene: 5. The DNA for the CDR3 is TGTGCCAGCAGTGAGGGACAGGGGGCCCGCATGAACACTGAAGCTTTCTTT. It yields the protein CASSEGQGARMNTEAFF.

A note on this clone: Distinct nucleotide sequences in the sample also encode this CDR3. The gene calls are TRBV9 and TRBJ2-1; 8 bases agree with TRBD2. In germline, CDR1 is SGDLS, CDR2 YYNGEE. The CDR3 sequence is 14 residues long. The ends lost 0 bases at V and 4 bases at J; junction bases unmatched: 0. This chain's CDR3 is CASSVGLAYNEQFF. DNA for the CDR3: TGTGCCAGCAGCGTAGGACTAGCGTACAATGAGCAGTTCTTC.

The chain carries TRBV2 and TRBJ2-7, with TRBD1 matching 9 bases. J lost 1 base, V lost 4 bases, and 5 bases had no gene match. The germline V gene has CDR1 SNHLY and CDR2 FYNNEI. The CDR3 consists of 15 residues. The CDR3: CASSAGTGRSYEQYF. The DNA for the CDR3 is TGTGCCAGCAGTGCCGGGACAGGGAGGTCCTACGAGCAGTACTTC.

The J gene is TRBJ1-2, the V gene TRBV27; D is perhaps TRBD1 (5 bases). In germline, CDR1 is MNHEY, CDR2 SMNVEV (reference sequence). CDR3 length equals 13 residues. Trimming stripped 7 bases from V and 0 bases from J, with 9 bases between. For the CDR3, the DNA is TGTGCCAGCAAGCCGACAGCTAACTATGGCTACACCTTC. Its protein is CASKPTANYGYTF.

J is TRBJ2-4 and V is TRBV5-1; 7 positions agree with TRBD2. CDR3 length: 15 residues. Germline V gene sequence: CDR1 SGHRS, CDR2 YFSETQ. The J segment lost 0 bases and the V segment lost 5 bases, leaving 5 bases of the junction unmatched. The CDR3 bases are TGCGCCAGCAGGCCTAGCGGCCTAGCCAAAAACATTCAGTACTTC. Amino acid sequence: CASRPSGLAKNIQYF. Full variable domain (rest looked up from reference TRBV5-1 and TRBJ2-4): KAGVTQTPRYLIKTRGQQVTLSCSPISGHRSVSWYQQTPGQGLQFLFEYFSETQRNKGNFPGRFSGRQFSNSRSEMNVSTLELGDSALYLCASRPSGLAKNIQYFGAGTRLSVL.

The rearrangement joins TRBV7-9 to TRBJ2-5, with 9 bases lining up with TRBD2. This CDR3 spans 15 amino acids. The V and J ends lost 1 base and 3 bases, in that order; junction bases with no gene match: 3. CDR1 SEHNR and CDR2 FQNEAQ come from the germline V gene (reference sequence). This chain's CDR3 is CASSLDLAGKETQYF. The CDR3 DNA reads TGTGCCAGCAGCTTAGACCTAGCGGGGAAAGAGACCCAGTACTTC.

The chain has TRBV5-8 and TRBJ1-1, with 10 positions matching TRBD1. V gave up 0 bases and J gave up 4 bases; unmatched junction bases: 6. This CDR3 has 16 residues. Germline values: CDR1 SGHTS, CDR2 YDEGEE. The DNA for the CDR3 is TGTGCCAGCAGCTTGGGGAGGACAGGGGGTAGCACTGAAGCTTTCTTT. Translated, it gives CASSLGRTGGSTEAFF.

The chain is built from TRBV2 and TRBJ2-1, with 13 bases lining up with TRBD2. The CDR3 runs to 14 residues. The V and J ends lost 6 bases and 6 bases, in that order; junction bases with no gene match: 2. Germline V lookup: CDR1 SNHLY, CDR2 FYNNEI. The CDR3 is CASRGLAGANEQFF. The CDR3 DNA is TGTGCCAGCAGAGGACTAGCGGGAGCCAATGAGCAGTTCTTC.

The chain is built from TRBV6-2 or TRBV6-3 and TRBJ1-1; D remains unclear. Trimming cost V 2 bases and J 1 base, with 8 bases left between them. Germline CDR1 reads MNHEY; CDR2 reads SVGEGT. The CDR3 is made up of 14 amino acids. The CDR3 here is CASSYEETNTEAFF. As DNA, the CDR3 is TGTGCCAGCAGTTACGAGGAGACGAACACTGAAGCTTTCTTT.

This sequence joins TRBV27 and TRBJ2-2, with 8 nucleotides matching TRBD2. The CDR3 loop spans 17 amino acids. J lost 3 bases, V lost 5 bases, and 11 bases had no gene match. Germline loops: CDR1 MNHEY, CDR2 SMNVEV (reference sequence). The CDR3 loop reads CASSRKKGLVDTGELFF. The CDR3, as DNA: TGTGCCAGCAGTAGAAAAAAGGGACTAGTCGACACCGGGGAGCTGTTTTTT.

The chain has TRBV7-9 and TRBJ2-5, with 9 bases matching TRBD1. Trimming at V came to 6 bases and at J to 4 bases, leaving 9 bases not matched to a gene. Germline V lookup: CDR1 SEHNR, CDR2 FQNEAQ (reference sequence). This CDR3 region has 15 residues. The CDR3 loop is CASSPGQGIGETQYF. The CDR3 coding sequence is TGTGCCAGCAGTCCCGGACAGGGGATAGGAGAGACCCAGTACTTC.

The genes are TRBV4-2 and TRBJ2-3; no firm D call. The CDR3 loop spans 15 amino acids. Germline CDR1 reads LGHNA; CDR2 reads YNFKEQ. V lost 0 bases and J lost 6, with 13 bases in between. CDR3 protein: CASSQDQLVSDTQYF. Written as DNA, the CDR3 is TGTGCCAGCAGCCAAGACCAGCTAGTCTCGGATACGCAGTATTTT.

This clone was seen just once. The chain joins TRBV6-5 to TRBJ1-1; 7 bases align to TRBD1. The junction had 9 bases not matched to a gene; V was cut back by 7 bases and J by 1 base. From germline, CDR1 is MNHEY and CDR2 SVGAGI. The CDR3 totals 15 residues. Written as DNA, the CDR3 is TGTGCCAGCATCCGACCAGGGGGAACGAACACTGAAGCTTTCTTT. Translating it yields CASIRPGGTNTEAFF.

The V gene is TRBV5-4, the J gene TRBJ2-3; 9 bases match TRBD2. From germline, CDR1 is SGHNT and CDR2 YYREEE (reference sequence). Trimming cost V 4 bases and J 8 bases; bases outside gene matches: 5. The CDR3 runs to 13 residues. This chain's CDR3 is CASSPSAGGTQYF. The CDR3 nucleotides are TGTGCCAGCAGCCCTTCAGCGGGGGGTACGCAGTATTTT.

The chain employs TRBV4-1 and TRBJ1-1; tentatively, D is TRBD1 (6 bases). Trimming took off 0 bases at V and 0 bases at J, with 11 bases between the two ends. Germline CDR1 is MGHRA and CDR2 is YSYEKL. CDR3 length equals 16 residues. CDR3 sequence (DNA): TGCGCCAGCAGCCAAGATGGGGGCAGAGTGAACACTGAAGCTTTCTTT. Protein: CASSQDGGRVNTEAFF.